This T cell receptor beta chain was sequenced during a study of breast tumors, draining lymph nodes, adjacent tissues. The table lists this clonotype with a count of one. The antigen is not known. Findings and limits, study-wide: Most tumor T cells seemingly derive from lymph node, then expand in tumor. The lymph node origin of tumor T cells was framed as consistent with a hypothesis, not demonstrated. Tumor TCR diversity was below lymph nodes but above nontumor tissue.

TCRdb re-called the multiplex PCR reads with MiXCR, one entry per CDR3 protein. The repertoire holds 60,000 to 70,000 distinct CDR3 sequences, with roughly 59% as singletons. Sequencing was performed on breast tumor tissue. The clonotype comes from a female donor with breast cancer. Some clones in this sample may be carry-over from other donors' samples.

The CDR3 reads CATGPAGAYEQYF. In DNA form, the CDR3 reads TGTGCGACCGGGCCAGCGGGAGCCTACGAGCAGTACTTC. The chain joins TRBV19 to TRBJ2-7; 8 bases are shared with TRBD2. The CDR3 covers 13 residues. Germline-derived CDR1 and CDR2 are LNHDA and SQIVND (reference sequence).